Following are 13 T cell receptor beta chains from one sample sequenced in a study of T cells in Graves' hyperthyroidism and ophthalmopathy. RNA transcripts served as the template for amplifying TCR beta CDR3 regions. RT-PCR in the first round (using the HTBI primer set) targeted the TCR CDR3. TCRdb itself ran the multiplex PCR reads through MiXCR, one entry per CDR3 protein. The data contain approximately 380,000 distinct CDR3 sequences, roughly an eighth of them singletons. The sequenced sample consisted of blood. Every receptor here comes from a man aged 50 to 60 with Graves' ophthalmopathy.

This clonotype has a count of ten or more. The rearrangement joins TRBV5-1 to TRBJ2-1; TRBD2 is a possible D gene (6 bases). CDR1 and CDR2 from the germline V gene are SGHRS and YFSETQ. This CDR3 is 16 amino acids long. Trimming left V 0 bases short and J 6 bases short, with 16 bases between. The CDR3 spells CASSLAAEAGGNEQFF. The CDR3 DNA is TGCGCCAGCAGCTTGGCCGCGGAGGCCGGGGGCAATGAGCAGTTCTTC.

The genes are TRBV7-9 and TRBJ1-1; D is perhaps TRBD1 (6 bases). Germline lookup yields CDR1 SEHNR and CDR2 FQNEAQ (reference sequence). The CDR3 is 16 amino acids. V was pared by 3 bases and J by 4 bases, with 18 bases between. The CDR3 region is CASSFLLQGVSTEAFF. The DNA for the CDR3 is TGTGCCAGCAGCTTCCTACTACAGGGAGTGTCCACTGAAGCTTTCTTT.

This clonotype was seen many times. The genes are TRBV30 and TRBJ1-2, with D uncertain. Germline values: CDR1 GTSNPN, CDR2 SVGIG (reference sequence). Trimming took 3 bases from V and 8 from J, leaving 7 bases between them. This CDR3 contains 10 residues. The CDR3 region is CAWSRVGYTF. Here the CDR3 DNA reads TGTGCCTGGAGCCGGGTCGGCTACACCTTC.

This clonotype was seen at least ten times. The J gene is TRBJ2-7, the V gene TRBV30; D not resolved. Trimming took off 2 bases at V and 5 bases at J, with 7 bases between the two ends. Germline loops: CDR1 GTSNPN, CDR2 SVGIG (reference sequence). This CDR3 is built from 11 residues. CDR3 protein: CAWSRRNEQYF. DNA of the CDR3: TGTGCCTGGAGTCGCCGGAACGAGCAGTACTTC. The complete variable domain, with remaining parts taken from reference TRBV30 and TRBJ2-7, reads SQTIHQWPATLVQPVGSPLSLECTVEGTSNPNLYWYRQAAGRGLQLLFYSVGIGQISSEVPQNLSASRPQDRQFILSSKKLLLSDSGFYLCAWSRRNEQYFGPGTRLTVT.

The V gene is TRBV28, the J gene TRBJ2-7; 14 nucleotides agree with TRBD2. This CDR3 spans 15 amino acids. Germline V lookup: CDR1 MDHEN, CDR2 SYDVKM. Germline trimming cut 5 bases from V and 6 bases from J; bases unmatched to any gene: 6. The CDR3 DNA reads TGTGCCAGCAGTGAGATTGGGACTAGCGGGAGCGAGCAGTACGTC. It codes for CASSEIGTSGSEQYV.

J is TRBJ2-7 and V is TRBV7-9; the D is unclear. CDR3 length: 14 residues. Trimming removed 2 bases at V and 9 bases at J, with 17 bases between. Germline CDR1 SEHNR, CDR2 FQNEAQ (reference sequence). The CDR3 here is CASSLFSDSHGQYF. CDR3 in DNA: TGTGCCAGCAGCTTATTTTCAGACTCCCACGGGCAGTACTTC.

This clonotype was counted ten times or more. Written as DNA, the CDR3 is TGTGCCAGCAGCTCGCCCGGTGGGGCGGGAGATAGTTCCTACAATGAGCAGTTCTTC. Translating it yields CASSSPGGAGDSSYNEQFF. The chain carries TRBV11-3 and TRBJ2-1; TRBD2 matches at 7 bases. From germline, CDR1 is SGHNT and CDR2 YENEEA. Trimming removed 4 bases from V and 1 base from J; junction bases left unmatched: 16. The CDR3 has 19 residues.

This clonotype was counted many times. The V gene is TRBV20-1, the J gene TRBJ2-3; possibly TRBD2 for D (5 bases). The germline V and J ends were trimmed by 1 base and 0 bases, with 17 bases remaining between them. In germline, CDR1 is DFQATT, CDR2 SNEGSKA (reference sequence). The CDR3 has 17 residues. CDR3 amino acids: CSARADSGNPSTDTQYF. Here the CDR3 DNA reads TGCAGTGCTAGAGCCGACTCGGGGAACCCTAGCACAGATACGCAGTATTTT.

The chain couples TRBV10-3 to TRBJ2-7; 10 bases match TRBD2. The J segment lost 7 bases and the V segment lost 4 bases, leaving 4 bases of the junction unmatched. The CDR3 runs to 13 residues. Looked up from germline, CDR1 is ENHRY and CDR2 is SYGVKD. DNA of the CDR3: TGTGCCATCAGTGTTGAGACTAGCGGGGAGCAGTACTTC. Translating gives CAISVETSGEQYF.

This clonotype was counted at least ten times. The chain combines TRBV3-1 with TRBJ2-5; D may be TRBD2 (7 bases). V lost 2 bases, J lost 5 bases, and 18 bases lay in between. Germline-derived CDR1 and CDR2 are LGHDT and YNNKEL (reference sequence). The CDR3 has 16 residues. This chain's CDR3 is CASSQRGSGGGETQYF. CDR3 sequence (DNA): TGTGCCAGCAGCCAAAGGGGTTCGGGGGGCGGCGAGACCCAGTACTTC.

This clonotype was recorded many times. V gene TRBV9 combines with J gene TRBJ1-1; D call uncertain. Germline V lookup: CDR1 SGDLS, CDR2 YYNGEE. Trimming shortened V by 0 bases and J by 1 base, and 4 bases separated the two germline ends. This CDR3 spans 13 amino acids. The CDR3 DNA sequence: TGTGCCAGCAGCGTAGCGGCGAACACTGAAGCTTTCTTT. It codes for CASSVAANTEAFF.

This clonotype was observed at least ten times. The CDR3 region has the DNA TGTGCCAGCAGTTACTCGCCCCGGGGCGCGGGCACCATATATTTT. Translation: CASSYSPRGAGTIYF. This chain uses TRBV6-5 with TRBJ1-3; possibly TRBD1 for D (5 bases). V lost 0 bases to trimming and J lost 9 bases, with 15 bases between them. Germline V gene lookup returns CDR1 MNHEY and CDR2 SVGAGI. The CDR3 runs 15 residues.

This clonotype was counted only a few times. This chain links TRBV29-1 with TRBJ2-3, with TRBD2 matching over 16 bases. Germline trimming cut 6 bases from V and 5 bases from J; bases unmatched to any gene: 5. The CDR3 consists of 15 residues. Germline V CDR1 and CDR2: SQVTM, ANQGSEA. CDR3 region: CSVGLAGGRIDTQYF. CDR3 in DNA: TGCAGCGTGGGACTAGCGGGAGGGCGCATAGATACGCAGTATTTT.